One TCR beta chain is described in this entry. Profiling relied on immunoSEQ multiplex PCR, and the TCRdb table lists in-frame clones only, not all of them. The sample holds some 80,000 clones; 90% to 95% are singletons and the top ten take about 0.27%. This specimen comes from a study of technical replicates of blood from a handful of donors. Germline V gene data show CDR1 as LNHNV and CDR2 as YYDKDF (reference sequence). With V trimmed by 1 base and J by 6 bases, 1 base remained unmatched. The CDR3 spans 15 residues. The receptor comes from a human donor in good health. This sequence joins TRBV15 and TRBJ2-2; TRBD2 matches at 11 bases. Specimen: T cells isolated from PBMCs. CDR3 nucleotide sequence: TGTGCCACCAGCAGAGTAGCGGGAGGGCCCGGGGAGCTGTTTTTT. This translates into CATSRVAGGPGELFF.